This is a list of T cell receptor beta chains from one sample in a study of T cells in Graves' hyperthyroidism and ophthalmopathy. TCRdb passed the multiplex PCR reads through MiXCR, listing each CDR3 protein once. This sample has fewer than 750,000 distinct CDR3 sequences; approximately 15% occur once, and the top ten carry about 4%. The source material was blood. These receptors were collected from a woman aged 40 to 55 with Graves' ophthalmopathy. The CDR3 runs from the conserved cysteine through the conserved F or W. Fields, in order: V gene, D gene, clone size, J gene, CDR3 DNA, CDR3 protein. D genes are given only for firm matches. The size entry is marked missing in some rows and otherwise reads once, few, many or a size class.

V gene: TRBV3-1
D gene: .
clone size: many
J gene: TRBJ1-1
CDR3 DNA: TGTGCCAGCAGCGCCCGGGGGGAGGATGAAGCTTTCTTT
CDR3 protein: CASSARGEDEAFF

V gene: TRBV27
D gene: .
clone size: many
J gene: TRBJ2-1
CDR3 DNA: TGTGCCAGCAGTCACCAGACTCTTCCCTCCTACAATGAGCAGTTCTTC
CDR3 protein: CASSHQTLPSYNEQFF

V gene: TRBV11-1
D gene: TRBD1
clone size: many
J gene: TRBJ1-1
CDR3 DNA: TGTGCCAGCACCAGACCTCCCGACAGGGGGAACACTGAAGCTTTCTTT
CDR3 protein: CASTRPPDRGNTEAFF

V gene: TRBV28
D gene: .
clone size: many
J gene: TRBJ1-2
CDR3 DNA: TGTGCCAGCAGTTTATGGGCTTCCGGGACGGATCATGGCTACACCTTC
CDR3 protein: CASSLWASGTDHGYTF

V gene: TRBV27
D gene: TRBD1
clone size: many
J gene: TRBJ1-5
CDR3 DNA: TGTGCCAGCAGTTTATCCGGGACAGGGTGGCAGCCCCAGCATTTT
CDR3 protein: CASSLSGTGWQPQHF

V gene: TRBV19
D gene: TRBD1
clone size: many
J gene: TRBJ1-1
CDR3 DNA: TGTGCCAGTAGTATCAGCGACAGGGGGAACACTGAAGCTTTCTTT
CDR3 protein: CASSISDRGNTEAFF

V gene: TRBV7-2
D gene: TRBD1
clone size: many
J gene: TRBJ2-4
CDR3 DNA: TGTGCCAGCAGCCTATGGGACAGGGCAAGTGACATTCAGTACTTC
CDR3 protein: CASSLWDRASDIQYF

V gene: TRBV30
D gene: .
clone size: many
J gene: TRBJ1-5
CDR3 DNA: TGTGCCTGGAGTGTTCAGGTCAGCCAGCCCCAGCATTTT
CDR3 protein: CAWSVQVSQPQHF

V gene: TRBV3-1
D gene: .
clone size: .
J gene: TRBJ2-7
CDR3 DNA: TGTGCCAGCAGTCGGGGAGGGGGTTACGAGCAGTACTTC
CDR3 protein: CASSRGGGYEQYF

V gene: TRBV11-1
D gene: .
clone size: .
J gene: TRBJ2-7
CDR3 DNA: TGTGCCAGCAGCCTAACAACGACCACCGAATACGAGCAGTACTTC
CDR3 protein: CASSLTTTTEYEQYF

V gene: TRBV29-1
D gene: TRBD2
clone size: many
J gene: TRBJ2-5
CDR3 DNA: TGCAGCGTTCCTACGCGGGAGGGACAAGAGACCCAGTACTTC
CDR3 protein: CSVPTREGQETQYF

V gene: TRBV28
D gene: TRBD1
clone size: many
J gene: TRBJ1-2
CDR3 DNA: TGTGCCAGCAGTACGGGACAGAACTATGGCTACACCTTC
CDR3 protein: CASSTGQNYGYTF

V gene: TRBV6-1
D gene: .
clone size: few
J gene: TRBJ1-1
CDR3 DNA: TGTGCCAGCAGGTCCAGAGCTATGAACACTGAAGCTTTCTTT
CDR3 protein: CASRSRAMNTEAFF

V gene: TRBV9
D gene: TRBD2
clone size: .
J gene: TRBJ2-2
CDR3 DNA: TGTGCCAGCAGCGAGACTAGCGGGAAATATACCGGGGAGCTGTTTTTT
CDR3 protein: CASSETSGKYTGELFF

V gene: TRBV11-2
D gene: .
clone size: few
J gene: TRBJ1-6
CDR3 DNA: TGTGCCAGCAGCCGAGTGGGGACAAGGCTCGATTCACCCCTCCACTTT
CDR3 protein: CASSRVGTRLDSPLHF

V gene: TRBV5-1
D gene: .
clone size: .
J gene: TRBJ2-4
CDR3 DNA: TGCGCCAGCAGCTTGGGCTCGGGCAAAAACATTCAGTACTTC
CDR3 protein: CASSLGSGKNIQYF

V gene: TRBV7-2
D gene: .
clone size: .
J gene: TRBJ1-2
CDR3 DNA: TGTGCCAGCAGCTTAAATCAGGGCGGCTATGGCTACACCTTC
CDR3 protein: CASSLNQGGYGYTF

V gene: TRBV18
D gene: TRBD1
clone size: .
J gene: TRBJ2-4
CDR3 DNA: TGTGCCAGCTCACCCACCCGGGACAGGGGGAACATTCAGTACTTC
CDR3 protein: CASSPTRDRGNIQYF

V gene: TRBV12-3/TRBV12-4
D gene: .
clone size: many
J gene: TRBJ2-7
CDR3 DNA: TGTGCCAGCAGTTTCGGGGAAACCTACGAGCAGTACTTC
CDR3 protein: CASSFGETYEQYF

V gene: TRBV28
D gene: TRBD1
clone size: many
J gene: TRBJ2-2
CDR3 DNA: TGTGCCAGCAGTTCCACACGGACAGGGCCCCTCACCGGGGAGCTGTTTTTT
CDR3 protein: CASSSTRTGPLTGELFF

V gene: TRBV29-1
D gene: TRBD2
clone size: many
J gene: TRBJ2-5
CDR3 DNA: TGCAGCGTTGAGGAAAGAGCGGGGAAGTACGCCCAAGAGACCCAGTACTTC
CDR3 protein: CSVEERAGKYAQETQYF

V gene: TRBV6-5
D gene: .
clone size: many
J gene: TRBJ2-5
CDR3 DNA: TGTGCCAGCAGTTCCCGACGGGGGAGTGGCGCGGAGACCCAGTACTTC
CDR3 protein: CASSSRRGSGAETQYF

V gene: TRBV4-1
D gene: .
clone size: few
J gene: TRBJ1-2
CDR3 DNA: TGCGCCAGCAGCCAAGATAACGACCCAATCTATGGCTACACCTTC
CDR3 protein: CASSQDNDPIYGYTF

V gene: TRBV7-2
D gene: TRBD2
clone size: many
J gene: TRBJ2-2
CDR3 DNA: TGTGCCAGCAGCTTGACTAGCGGGAGTGGCGGGGAGCTGTTTTTT
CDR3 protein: CASSLTSGSGGELFF

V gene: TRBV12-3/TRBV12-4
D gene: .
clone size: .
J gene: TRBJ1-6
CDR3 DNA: TGTGCCAGCAGACCTGCGGACTCACCCCTCCACTTT
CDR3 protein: CASRPADSPLHF

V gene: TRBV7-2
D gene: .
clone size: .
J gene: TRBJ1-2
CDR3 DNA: TGTGCCAGCAGCTTAAGCGGATTGGGGTATGTCTACACCTTC
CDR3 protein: CASSLSGLGYVYTF

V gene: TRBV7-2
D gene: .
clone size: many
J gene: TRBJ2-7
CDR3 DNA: TGTGCCAGCAGCTTACTGCCGGGGTCCTACGAGCAGTACTTC
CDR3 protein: CASSLLPGSYEQYF

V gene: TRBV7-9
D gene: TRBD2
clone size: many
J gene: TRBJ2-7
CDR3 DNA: TGTGCCAGCAGCTGGGGACTAGCGGGACTGGGGGAGCAGTACTTC
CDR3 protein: CASSWGLAGLGEQYF

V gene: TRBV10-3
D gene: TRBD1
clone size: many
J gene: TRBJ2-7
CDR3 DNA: TGTGCCATCAGCGGACAGGGATCCTACGAGCAGTACTTC
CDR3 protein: CAISGQGSYEQYF

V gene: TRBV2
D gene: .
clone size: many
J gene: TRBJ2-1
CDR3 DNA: TGTGCCAGTGCCTGGGGAGCCTCCTACAATGAGCAGTTCTTC
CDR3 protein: CASAWGASYNEQFF

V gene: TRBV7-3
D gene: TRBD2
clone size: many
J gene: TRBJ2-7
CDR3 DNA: TGTGCCAGCAGCTGGGCCCCGGGACTAGCCTACGAGCAGTACTTC
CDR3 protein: CASSWAPGLAYEQYF

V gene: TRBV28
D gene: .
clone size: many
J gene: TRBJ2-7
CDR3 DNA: TGTGCCAGCAGTTTACCACAGGGTTACGAGCAGTACTTC
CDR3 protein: CASSLPQGYEQYF

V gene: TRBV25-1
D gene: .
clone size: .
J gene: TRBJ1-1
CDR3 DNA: TGTGCCAGCATTGACCTGACAGGTCGTGGTGTGAACACTGAAGCTTTCTTT
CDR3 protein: CASIDLTGRGVNTEAFF

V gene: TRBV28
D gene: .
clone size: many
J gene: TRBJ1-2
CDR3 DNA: TGTGCCAGCAGACGGGACACCATCGGTGGCTACACCTTC
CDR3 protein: CASRRDTIGGYTF

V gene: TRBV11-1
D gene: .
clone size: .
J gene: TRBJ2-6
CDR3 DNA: TGTGCCAGCAGCTCCGGTCTCCACTCCTCCTCTGGGGCCAACGTCCTGACTTTC
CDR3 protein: CASSSGLHSSSGANVLTF

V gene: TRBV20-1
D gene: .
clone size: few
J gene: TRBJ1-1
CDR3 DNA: TGCAGTGCTAGAGTCCTAAGGGTGATGGATGAAGCTTTCTTT
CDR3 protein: CSARVLRVMDEAFF

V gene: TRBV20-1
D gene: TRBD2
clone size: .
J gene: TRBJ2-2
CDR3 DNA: TGCAGTGCAGTCCCAGCTAGCGGAGTGAACACCGGGGAGCTGTTTTTT
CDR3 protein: CSAVPASGVNTGELFF

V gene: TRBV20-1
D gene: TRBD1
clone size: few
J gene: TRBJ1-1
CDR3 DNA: TGCAGTGCTAGAGCAACAGGGGTCGGTTGGGTTGAAGCTTTCTTT
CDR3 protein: CSARATGVGWVEAFF

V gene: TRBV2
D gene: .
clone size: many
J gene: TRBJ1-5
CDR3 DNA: TGTGCCAGCAGTGAATTGTCCCCCTCCAATCAGCCCCAGCATTTT
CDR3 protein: CASSELSPSNQPQHF

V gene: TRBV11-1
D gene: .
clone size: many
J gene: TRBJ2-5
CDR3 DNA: TGTGCCAGCAGCTTGGAAGGGAGAACGGAGACCCAGTACTTC
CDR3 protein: CASSLEGRTETQYF

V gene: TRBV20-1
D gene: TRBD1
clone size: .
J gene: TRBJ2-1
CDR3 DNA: TGCAGTGCTAGTAAGACAGGGGGAAGCTACAATGAGCAGTTCTTC
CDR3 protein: CSASKTGGSYNEQFF

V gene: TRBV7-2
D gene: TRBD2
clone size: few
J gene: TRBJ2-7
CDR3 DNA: TGTGCCAGCGGCTTTTGGGGGGGAAGCTCCTACGAGCAGTACTTC
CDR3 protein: CASGFWGGSSYEQYF

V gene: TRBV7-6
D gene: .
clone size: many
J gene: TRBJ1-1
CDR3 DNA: TGTGCCAGCGCCGTTGAACGATACACTGAAGCTTTCTTT
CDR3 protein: CASAVERYTEAFF

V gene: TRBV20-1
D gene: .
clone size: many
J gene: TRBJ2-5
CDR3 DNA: TGCAGTGCTAGAGATGGTCGGGCCCACCAAGAGACCCAGTACTTC
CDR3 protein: CSARDGRAHQETQYF

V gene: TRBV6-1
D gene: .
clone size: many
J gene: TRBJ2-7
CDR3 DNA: TGTGCCAGCAGTGAACAGGGCGGAACCTACGAGCAGTACTTC
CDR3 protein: CASSEQGGTYEQYF

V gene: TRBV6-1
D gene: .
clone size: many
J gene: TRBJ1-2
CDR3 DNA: TGTGCCGCCCGGACCTATGGCTACACCTTC
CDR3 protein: CAARTYGYTF

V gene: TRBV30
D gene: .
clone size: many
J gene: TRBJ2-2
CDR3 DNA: TGTGCCTGGAGTGGCGGGGAGCTGTTTTTT
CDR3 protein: CAWSGGELFF

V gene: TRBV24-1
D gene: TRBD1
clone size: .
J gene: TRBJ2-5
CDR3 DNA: TGTGCCACCAGTGATTTTCGGGACAGGGGGAAAGAAGAGACCCAGTACTTC
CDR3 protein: CATSDFRDRGKEETQYF

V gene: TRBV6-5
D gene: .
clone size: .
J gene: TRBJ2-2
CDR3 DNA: TGTGCCAGCAGTTTTCGGACACATAACACCGGGGAGCTGTTTTTT
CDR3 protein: CASSFRTHNTGELFF

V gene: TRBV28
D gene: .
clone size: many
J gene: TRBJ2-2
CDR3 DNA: TGTGCCAGCAGGAAGGGTGACGGTCGAACCGGGGAGCTGTTTTTT
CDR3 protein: CASRKGDGRTGELFF

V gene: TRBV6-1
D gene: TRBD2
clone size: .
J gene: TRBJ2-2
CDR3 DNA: TGTGCCAGCGGCCGTAGCGGGACTAACACCGGGGAGCTGTTTTTT
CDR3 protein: CASGRSGTNTGELFF